The subject of this entry is one T cell receptor (beta chain). These data are taken from a study of blood T cell repertoires in COVID-19. Study details: The United States, Italy and Spain were the sources of the acute and convalescent COVID-19 samples.

Produced via immunoSEQ multiplex PCR; TCRdb's table is partial and in-frame only. The sample lists around 25,000 clones; approximately 86% were seen once. Unmatched junction bases numbered 8, after V lost 3 bases and J lost 7 bases. Germline CDR1 is LGHDT and CDR2 is YNNKEL (reference sequence). CDR3 size: 15 residues. The chain employs TRBV3-1 (or the pseudogene TRBV3-2) and TRBJ2-1, with 8 bases matching TRBD2. This sequence was found in a man aged 50-59 years with active COVID-19. Specimen: peripheral blood. The CDR3 DNA reads as TGTGCCAGCAGCCACCCCGGGAGGGCCGGGAATGAGCAGTTCTTC. This codes for CASSHPGRAGNEQFF.